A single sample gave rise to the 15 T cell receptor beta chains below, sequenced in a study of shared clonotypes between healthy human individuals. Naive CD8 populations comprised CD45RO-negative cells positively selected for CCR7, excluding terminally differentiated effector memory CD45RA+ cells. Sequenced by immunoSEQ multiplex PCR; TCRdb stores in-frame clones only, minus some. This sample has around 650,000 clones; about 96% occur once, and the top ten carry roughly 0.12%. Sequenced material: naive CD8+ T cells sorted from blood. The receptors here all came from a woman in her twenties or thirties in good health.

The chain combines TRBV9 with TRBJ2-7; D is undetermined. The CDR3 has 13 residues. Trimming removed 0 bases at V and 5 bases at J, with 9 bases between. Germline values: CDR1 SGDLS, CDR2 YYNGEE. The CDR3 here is CASSVGGNHEQYF. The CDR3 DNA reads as TGTGCCAGCAGCGTAGGGGGAAACCACGAGCAGTACTTC.

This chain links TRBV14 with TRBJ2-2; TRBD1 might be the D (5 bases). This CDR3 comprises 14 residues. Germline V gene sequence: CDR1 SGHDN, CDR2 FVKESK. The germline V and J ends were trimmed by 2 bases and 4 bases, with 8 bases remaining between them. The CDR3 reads CASSQQGTTGELFF. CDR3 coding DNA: TGTGCCAGCAGCCAACAGGGAACCACCGGGGAGCTGTTTTTT.

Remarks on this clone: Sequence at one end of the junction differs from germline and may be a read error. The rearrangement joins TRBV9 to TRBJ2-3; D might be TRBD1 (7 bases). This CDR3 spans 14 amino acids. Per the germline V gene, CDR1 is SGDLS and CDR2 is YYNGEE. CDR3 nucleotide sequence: TGTGCCAGCAGCGTAGGGGGGGACAGCAATCTCCAGGGTTTT. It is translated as CASSVGGDSNLQGF.

The CDR3 nucleotides are TGTGCCAGCAGCCCCCTGGATGTGACTAGCGGGAGGGGTGAGCAGTTCTTC. This gives the protein CASSPLDVTSGRGEQFF. This sequence joins TRBV2 and TRBJ2-1, with 14 nucleotides matching TRBD2. With V trimmed by 6 bases and J by 9 bases, 13 bases remained unmatched. This CDR3 is 17 amino acids long. Germline V gene data show CDR1 as SNHLY and CDR2 as FYNNEI.

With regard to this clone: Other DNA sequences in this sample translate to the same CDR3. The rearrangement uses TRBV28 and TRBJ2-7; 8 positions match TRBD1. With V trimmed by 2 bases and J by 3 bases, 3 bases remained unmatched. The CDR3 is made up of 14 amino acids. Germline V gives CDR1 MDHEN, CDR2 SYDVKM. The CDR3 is CASSLGTGIYEQYF. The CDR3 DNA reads TGTGCCAGCAGTTTAGGGACAGGCATCTACGAGCAGTACTTC.

CDR3 bases: TGTGCCAGCAGTCCCCTCCAGGTTGGCTACACCTTC. Translated: CASSPLQVGYTF. The chain carries TRBV28 and TRBJ1-2; D unresolved. This CDR3 has 12 residues. V lost 5 bases, J lost 7 bases, and 11 bases lay in between. CDR1 and CDR2 from the germline V gene are MDHEN and SYDVKM.

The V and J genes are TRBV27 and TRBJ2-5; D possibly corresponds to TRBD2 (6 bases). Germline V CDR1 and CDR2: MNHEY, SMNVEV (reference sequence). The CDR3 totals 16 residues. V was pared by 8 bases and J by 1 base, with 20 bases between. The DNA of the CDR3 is TGTGCCAGCCGATCGCTATGGGGGGTCAGCCAAGAGACCCAGTACTTC. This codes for CASRSLWGVSQETQYF.

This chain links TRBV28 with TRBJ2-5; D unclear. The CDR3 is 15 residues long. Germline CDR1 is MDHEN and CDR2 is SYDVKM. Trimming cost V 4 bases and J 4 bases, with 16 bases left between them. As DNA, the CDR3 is TGTGCCAGCAGTTATGTTCGGCAGACCTTAGAGACCCAGTACTTC. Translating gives CASSYVRQTLETQYF.

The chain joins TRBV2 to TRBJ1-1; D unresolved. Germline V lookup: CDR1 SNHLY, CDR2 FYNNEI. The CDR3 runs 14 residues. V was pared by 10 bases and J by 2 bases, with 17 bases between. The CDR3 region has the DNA TGTGCCACCACTCGGTACGGGGTAAACACTGAAGCTTTCTTT. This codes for CATTRYGVNTEAFF.

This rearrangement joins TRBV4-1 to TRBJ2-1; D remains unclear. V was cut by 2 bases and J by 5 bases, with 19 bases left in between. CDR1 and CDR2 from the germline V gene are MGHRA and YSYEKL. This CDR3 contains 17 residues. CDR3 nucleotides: TGCGCCAGCAGCCAACCTGTCCCCCGCGGCCCAAACAATGAGCAGTTCTTC. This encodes CASSQPVPRGPNNEQFF.

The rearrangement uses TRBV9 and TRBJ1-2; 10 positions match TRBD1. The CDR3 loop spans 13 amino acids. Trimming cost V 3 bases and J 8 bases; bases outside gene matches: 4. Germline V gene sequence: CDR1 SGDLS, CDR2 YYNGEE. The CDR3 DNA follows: TGTGCCAGCAGCGAAGGGACAGGGGAAGGCTACACCTTC. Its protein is CASSEGTGEGYTF.

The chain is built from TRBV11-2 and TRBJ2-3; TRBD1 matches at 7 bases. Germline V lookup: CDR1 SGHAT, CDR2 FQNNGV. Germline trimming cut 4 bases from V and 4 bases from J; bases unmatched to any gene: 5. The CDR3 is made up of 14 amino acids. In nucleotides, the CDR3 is TGTGCCAGCAGCTCCCCGGGACAGCCAGATACGCAGTATTTT. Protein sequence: CASSSPGQPDTQYF.

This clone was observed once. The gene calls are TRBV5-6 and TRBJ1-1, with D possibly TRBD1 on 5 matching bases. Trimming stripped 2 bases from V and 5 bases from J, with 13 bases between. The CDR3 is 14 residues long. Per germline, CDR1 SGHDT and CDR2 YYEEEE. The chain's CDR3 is CASSFGGDRTEAFF. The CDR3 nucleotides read TGTGCCAGCAGCTTTGGGGGGGATAGGACTGAAGCTTTCTTT.

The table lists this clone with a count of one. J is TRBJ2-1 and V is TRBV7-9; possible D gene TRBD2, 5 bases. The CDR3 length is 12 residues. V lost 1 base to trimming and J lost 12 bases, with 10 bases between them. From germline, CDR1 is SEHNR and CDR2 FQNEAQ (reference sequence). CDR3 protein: CASSLGLEAQFF. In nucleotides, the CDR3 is TGTGCCAGCAGCTTAGGGCTGGAGGCGCAGTTCTTC. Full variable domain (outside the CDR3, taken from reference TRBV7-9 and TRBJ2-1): DTGVSQNPRHKITKRGQNVTFRCDPISEHNRLYWYRQTLGQGPEFLTYFQNEAQLEKSRLLSDRFSAERPKGSFSTLEIQRTEQGDSAMYLCASSLGLEAQFFGPGTRLTVL.

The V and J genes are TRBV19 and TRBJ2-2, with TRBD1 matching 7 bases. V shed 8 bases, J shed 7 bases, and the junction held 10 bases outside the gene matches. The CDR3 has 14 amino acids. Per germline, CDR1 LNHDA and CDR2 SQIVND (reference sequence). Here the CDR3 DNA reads TGTGCCAGTCAGCCGGGACAGACCATCGGGGAGCTGTTTTTT. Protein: CASQPGQTIGELFF.